Listed below are T cell receptor beta chains from one sample, sequenced in a study of T-cell memory formation after mild COVID-19. TCRdb called the 5' RACE reads again in MiXCR, with one record for every CDR3 protein. The table lists 410,000 or so distinct CDR3 sequences, less than 25% of them singletons. Source material: PBMCs or a T cell subset sorted from them (not recorded which). These TCRs come from an adult woman who had mild COVID-19 (a few samples of this study predate the infection). Cell type and time point are not known. The CDR3 runs from the conserved cysteine through the conserved F or W. Fields, in order: J gene, D gene, clone size, V gene, CDR3 DNA, CDR3 protein. A D gene is named only where the DNA matches it firmly. For some rows the clone size is stated as once, few or many, or as a class when expanded; others skip it.

TRBJ1-1	TRBD1	NA	TRBV29-1	TGCAGCGTGGGACAGGGGAGCACTGAAGCTTTCTTT	CSVGQGSTEAFF
TRBJ1-1	NA	NA	TRBV7-8	TGTGCCAGCAGACAAACAGGGTCGAACACTGAAGCTTTCTTT	CASRQTGSNTEAFF
TRBJ1-2	TRBD1	few	TRBV12-3/TRBV12-4	TGTGCCAGCATTCCCGGACAGGGAAGTCGCTATGGCTACACCTTC	CASIPGQGSRYGYTF
TRBJ1-1	NA	NA	TRBV19	TGTGCCAGTATCCGGATGAACACTGAAGCTTTCTTT	CASIRMNTEAFF
TRBJ2-7	TRBD2	NA	TRBV29-1	TGCAGCGTTGCTCTAGCGGGAGGCTACGAGCAGTACTTC	CSVALAGGYEQYF
TRBJ1-1	NA	NA	TRBV20-1	TGCAGTGCTAGAGAAGGTTTGGTCGGGAACACTGAAGCTTTCTTT	CSAREGLVGNTEAFF
TRBJ2-7	NA	NA	TRBV27	TGTGCCAGCAGTTTATTAGGCAAGGACCACTACGAGCAGTACTTC	CASSLLGKDHYEQYF
TRBJ2-1	NA	NA	TRBV9	TGTGCCAGCAGCCCCTCAGGGAATCCCTACAATGAGCAGTTCTTC	CASSPSGNPYNEQFF
TRBJ1-2	NA	NA	TRBV5-1	TGCGCCAGCAGCTTGGTGGGGGCCCACTATGGCTACACCTTC	CASSLVGAHYGYTF
TRBJ2-1	NA	few	TRBV12-3/TRBV12-4	TGTGCCAGCAGTCCCCCCTTGAGCTCCTACAATGAGCAGTTCTTC	CASSPPLSSYNEQFF
TRBJ1-2	NA	few	TRBV6-4	TGTGCCAGCAGCCCTAACAGAAACTTGGGCTACACCTTC	CASSPNRNLGYTF
TRBJ1-2	NA	NA	TRBV6-6	TGTGCCAGCAGTTACAGGGGAGGGATCGACGGCTACACCTTC	CASSYRGGIDGYTF
TRBJ2-3	NA	many	TRBV15	TGTGCCACCAGTTCGGTTTCTAGGGCTAGCACAGATACGCAGTATTTT	CATSSVSRASTDTQYF
TRBJ1-2	TRBD1	NA	TRBV10-3	TGTGCCATCGGTCCGACAGGGGCGCCCTTCTATGGCTACACCTTC	CAIGPTGAPFYGYTF
TRBJ2-2	NA	NA	TRBV6-6	TGTGCCAGCACCGGGGACGGACGCTTGGCCGGGGAGCTGTTTTTT	CASTGDGRLAGELFF
TRBJ1-1	NA	NA	TRBV4-1	TGCGCCAGCAGCCTTGCGCCCTCAAACACTGAAGCTTTCTTT	CASSLAPSNTEAFF
TRBJ2-1	NA	NA	TRBV10-3	TGTGCCATCAGTGAGTCGTGGGAGTCTATGGATGAGCAGTTCTTC	CAISESWESMDEQFF
TRBJ2-3	NA	NA	TRBV7-3	TGTGCCAGCAGCTCCCCAGAGCGGGTTTTCACAGATACGCAGTATTTT	CASSSPERVFTDTQYF
TRBJ2-7	NA	few	TRBV6-5	TGTGCCAGCAGTTACTCGTACCAAACCTACGAGCAGTACTTC	CASSYSYQTYEQYF
TRBJ1-1	TRBD1	NA	TRBV29-1	TGCAGCGTGGGGACAGGGGGATCCACTGAAGCTTTCTTT	CSVGTGGSTEAFF
TRBJ2-1	NA	many	TRBV5-1	TGCGCCAGCAGCCCCCCGACAGGCATTTCCTACAATGAGCAGTTCTTC	CASSPPTGISYNEQFF
TRBJ2-3	TRBD2	few	TRBV28	TGTGCCAGCAGTTTACTAGCTGCGGGGGGGGCGCAGTATTTT	CASSLLAAGGAQYF
TRBJ1-2	NA	few	TRBV4-1	TGCGCCAGCAGCCAAGTTGGCAGAAACTATGGCTACACCTTC	CASSQVGRNYGYTF
TRBJ2-1	TRBD2	many	TRBV6-2/TRBV6-3	TGTGCCAGCAGTGGACTAGGAGCGCCCAGCGAGCAGTTCTTC	CASSGLGAPSEQFF
TRBJ2-7	TRBD2	NA	TRBV7-2	TGTGCCAGCAGCTCCTGGACTAGCGGGAGACGGCCCTACGAGCAGTACTTC	CASSSWTSGRRPYEQYF
TRBJ2-7	NA	few	TRBV5-1	TGCGCCAGCAGCAAACCTAACCCCCCCTACGAGCAGTACTTC	CASSKPNPPYEQYF
TRBJ2-1	NA	few	TRBV7-2	TGTGCCAGCAGCGTCGGACCAAGCTCCTACAATGAGCAGTTCTTC	CASSVGPSSYNEQFF